This T cell receptor (beta chain) was sequenced for a study of T cell responses to AZD1222 COVID-19 vaccine. Some clones are missing from TCRdb's copy, which holds only in-frame ones; the method was immunoSEQ multiplex PCR. The table lists around 130,000 clones, roughly 87% of them singletons. In germline, CDR1 is SGHAT, CDR2 FQNNGV. Deletions cut 5 bases from V and 5 bases from J, with 10 bases between. This CDR3 comprises 12 residues. Recipients boosted at about 4 weeks or about 12 weeks are pooled. Study results and limitations: The number of AZD1222 recipients seropositive at baseline was only 6 or 7. Two AZD1222 administrations were followed by greater Spike-specific TCR breadth and depth. Researchers took repertoire samples only after the peak T cell response had come.

To note about this clone: Its antigen is unknown.

The sequence was collected from an adult who received the AZD1222 COVID-19 vaccine. Specimen: peripheral blood, collected 28 days after the second AZD1222 dose. This chain joins TRBV11-2 and TRBJ2-7; D is ambiguous. The CDR3 DNA reads as TGTGCCAGCAGCCCAGGCTTCCACGAGCAGTACTTC. Translation gives CASSPGFHEQYF. Complete variable domain (other parts from reference TRBV11-2 and TRBJ2-7): EAGVAQSPRYKIIEKRQSVAFWCNPISGHATLYWYQQILGQGPKLLIQFQNNGVVDDSQLPKDRFSAERLKGVDSTLKIQPAKLEDSAVYLCASSPGFHEQYFGPGTRLTVT.